Shown below are 16 T cell receptor beta chains from a single sample sequenced in a study of radiotherapy plus CTLA-4 blockade in lung cancer. Method: immunoSEQ multiplex PCR; TCRdb's copy keeps in-frame clones and lacks some. The data contain around 70,000 clones, under 85% of them singletons. Sequencing used peripheral blood, obtained from a patient treated with radiotherapy plus ipilimumab. All receptors derive from a human donor with non-small cell lung cancer who had a partial response to radiotherapy plus ipilimumab.

The chain employs TRBV5-6 and TRBJ2-3, with D possibly matching TRBD1 (6 bases). CDR3 size: 14 residues. The germline V and J ends were trimmed by 2 bases and 4 bases, with 11 bases remaining between them. Germline V gene sequence: CDR1 SGHDT, CDR2 YYEEEE. The CDR3, as DNA: TGTGCCAGCAGCTTATATCAGGGGCCAGATACGCAGTATTTT. Amino acids: CASSLYQGPDTQYF.

The chain recombines TRBV6-5 with TRBJ2-7; 12 nucleotides agree with TRBD1. J gave up 3 bases and V 2 bases, and 2 bases lay outside the gene matches. CDR3 length equals 15 residues. Germline V gene data show CDR1 as MNHEY and CDR2 as SVGAGI. CDR3 loop: CASSYGTGGGYEQYF. The CDR3 DNA reads as TGTGCCAGCAGTTACGGGACAGGGGGCGGCTACGAGCAGTACTTC.

The rearrangement uses TRBV28 and TRBJ1-1; TRBD1 matches at 7 bases. Germline CDR1 MDHEN, CDR2 SYDVKM. The CDR3 has 17 residues. V lost 3 bases to trimming and J lost 2 bases; unmatched junction nucleotides: 12. For the CDR3, the DNA is TGTGCCAGCAGTTTGGCCGGGACAGTTCTTGCTAACACTGAAGCTTTCTTT. Translating gives CASSLAGTVLANTEAFF.

DNA for the CDR3: TGTGCCAGCAGTTTCGACAAGCTTACCACAGATACGCAGTATTTT. Protein sequence: CASSFDKLTTDTQYF. V is TRBV2 and J is TRBJ2-3; D not certain. This CDR3 spans 15 amino acids. Germline V CDR1 and CDR2: SNHLY, FYNNEI. Trimming stripped 5 bases from V and 2 bases from J, with 14 bases between.

This clone has only one observation. This chain links TRBV10-3 with TRBJ1-2; maybe TRBD1 (6 bases). This CDR3 contains 15 residues. The germline CDR1 and CDR2 sequences are ENHRY and SYGVKD. Trimming shortened V by 2 bases and J by 4 bases, and 14 bases separated the two germline ends. CDR3 sequence: CAISEVQGQSYGYTF. The CDR3 DNA reads as TGTGCCATCAGTGAGGTACAGGGTCAATCCTATGGCTACACCTTC.

The chain carries TRBV2 and TRBJ2-3; TRBD1 might be the D (6 bases). Trimming shortened V by 4 bases and J by 3 bases, and 8 bases separated the two germline ends. Germline loops: CDR1 SNHLY, CDR2 FYNNEI. This CDR3 is built from 13 residues. CDR3 sequence (DNA): TGTGCCAGCAGTGGAGGGGGAACAGATACGCAGTATTTT. This encodes CASSGGGTDTQYF.

The chain employs TRBV5-4 and TRBJ2-3; no clear D gene. The CDR3 extends over 13 amino acids. Trimming pared 0 bases from V and 6 bases from J, leaving 8 bases between. The V gene's germline CDR1 is SGHNT and CDR2 YYREEE (reference sequence). CDR3 in amino acids: CASSLGIGDTQYF. Here the CDR3 DNA reads TGTGCCAGCAGCTTGGGCATCGGGGATACGCAGTATTTT.

This clone has just one count. V and J are TRBV6-5 and TRBJ1-4; D perhaps matches TRBD1 (5 bases). The V end lost 6 bases, the J end lost 1 base, and 12 bases lay between the germline ends. The CDR3 length is 15 residues. The germline V gene has CDR1 MNHEY and CDR2 SVGAGI. In nucleotides, the CDR3 is TGTGCCAGCAGGCGGGACGGACTAACTAATGAAAAACTGTTTTTT. Amino acids: CASRRDGLTNEKLFF.

The chain combines TRBV9 with TRBJ2-7; 10 nucleotides agree with TRBD2. Germline V CDR1 and CDR2: SGDLS, YYNGEE. CDR3 length: 16 amino acids. Trimming at V came to 0 bases and at J to 0 bases, leaving 3 bases not matched to a gene. The CDR3 is CASSVGLAGDSYEQYF. In DNA, the CDR3 is TGTGCCAGCAGCGTAGGGCTAGCGGGAGACTCCTACGAGCAGTACTTC.

The chain couples TRBV10-1 to TRBJ2-7; 13 nucleotides line up with TRBD2. The germline gives CDR1 WNHNN, CDR2 SYGVQD (reference sequence). The CDR3 extends over 17 amino acids. V lost 2 bases, J lost 3 bases, and 7 bases stayed unmatched. The CDR3 is CASSETSGRAGFYEQYF. DNA of the CDR3: TGCGCCAGCAGTGAGACTAGCGGGAGGGCCGGGTTCTACGAGCAGTACTTC.

The rearrangement joins TRBV29-1 to TRBJ2-7, with TRBD2 matching over 9 bases. Germline V gives CDR1 SQVTM, CDR2 ANQGSEA. Trimming at V came to 7 bases and at J to 5 bases, leaving 0 bases not matched to a gene. CDR3 length: 10 residues. The CDR3 coding sequence is TGCAGCGGCGGGGGGGACGAGCAGTACTTC. This encodes CSGGGDEQYF.

This chain connects TRBV14 to TRBJ2-5; D is perhaps TRBD2 (5 bases). CDR1 SGHDN and CDR2 FVKESK come from the germline V gene. V lost 1 base to trimming and J lost 13 bases, with 22 bases between them. The CDR3 has 15 residues. The CDR3 is CASSQVRAGPAATYF. CDR3 sequence (DNA): TGTGCCAGCAGCCAAGTAAGGGCGGGCCCGGCTGCAACGTACTTC.

Only a few counts were recorded for this clone. The V gene is TRBV23-1, the J gene TRBJ1-2; the match to TRBD1 covers 8 bases. TRBV23-1 is an ORF, with its function uncertain. V shed 3 bases and J 1 base; nucleotides not matched to a gene: 4. The CDR3 contains 15 residues. CDR3 nucleotides: TGCGCCAGCAGTCAGGACAGGGTTCGTAACTATGGCTACACCTTC. Translation: CASSQDRVRNYGYTF.

The rearrangement joins TRBV9 to TRBJ2-1; TRBD2 matches at 9 bases. The V segment lost 1 base and the J segment 5 bases; nucleotides outside the gene matches: 1. CDR1 SGDLS and CDR2 YYNGEE come from the germline V gene. The CDR3 contains 14 residues. In DNA, the CDR3 is TGTGCCAGCAGCGTAAGCGGGAGGAACAATGAGCAGTTCTTC. This encodes CASSVSGRNNEQFF. The full variable domain, in which reference TRBV9 and TRBJ2-1 provide the parts outside the CDR3, is DSGVTQTPKHLITATGQRVTLRCSPRSGDLSVYWYQQSLDQGLQFLIQYYNGEERAKGNILERFSAQQFPDLHSELNLSSLELGDSALYFCASSVSGRNNEQFFGPGTRLTVL.

This clone was detected once. V usage is TRBV29-1 and J usage is TRBJ2-5; the match to TRBD1 covers 10 bases. The CDR3 sequence is 14 residues long. The V segment lost 5 bases and the J segment 5 bases; nucleotides outside the gene matches: 8. The V gene's germline CDR1 is SQVTM and CDR2 ANQGSEA. Here the CDR3 reads CSVRTGGKAETQYF. The CDR3 nucleotides read TGCAGCGTTAGGACAGGGGGTAAAGCGGAGACCCAGTACTTC.

The chain links TRBV12-5 to TRBJ2-1, with D maybe TRBD1 (6 bases). The germline CDR1 and CDR2 sequences are LGHNT and FRNRAP. The CDR3 is 11 amino acids. V lost 5 bases to trimming and J lost 12 bases, with 11 bases between them. This chain's CDR3 is CASGTRDMQFF. The CDR3 bases are TGTGCTAGTGGTACCCGGGACATGCAGTTCTTC.